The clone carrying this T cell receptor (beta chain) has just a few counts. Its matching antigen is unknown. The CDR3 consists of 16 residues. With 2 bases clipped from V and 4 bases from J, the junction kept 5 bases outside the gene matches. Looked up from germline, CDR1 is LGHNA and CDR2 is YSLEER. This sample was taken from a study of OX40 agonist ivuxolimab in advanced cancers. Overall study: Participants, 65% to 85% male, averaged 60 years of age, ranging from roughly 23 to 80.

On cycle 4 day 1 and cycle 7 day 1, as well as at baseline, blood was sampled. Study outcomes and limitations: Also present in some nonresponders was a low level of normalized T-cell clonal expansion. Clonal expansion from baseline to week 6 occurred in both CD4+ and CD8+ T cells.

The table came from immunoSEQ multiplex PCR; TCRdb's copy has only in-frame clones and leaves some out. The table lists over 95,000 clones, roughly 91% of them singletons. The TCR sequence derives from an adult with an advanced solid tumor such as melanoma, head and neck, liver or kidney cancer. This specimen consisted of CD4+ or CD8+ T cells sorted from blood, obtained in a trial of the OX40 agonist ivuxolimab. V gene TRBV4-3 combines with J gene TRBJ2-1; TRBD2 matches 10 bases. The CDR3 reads CASSQTSGNFYNEQFF. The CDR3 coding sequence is TGCGCCAGCAGCCAAACTAGCGGGAACTTTTACAATGAGCAGTTCTTC.